The clone carrying this TCR beta chain was seen a single time. Its target is unknown. Treatment reported: about 20 received Ad26.COV2.S at low or high dose, single or two shots; several received placebo; per-sample allocation not given. Each sample was drawn 63 days after the first injection (of vaccine or placebo). Donation was by an adult aged 18-55 years who was in Boston. The data stem from a study of Ad26.COV2.S vaccination and SARS-CoV-2 variants. The study, taken as a whole, reports: Vaccinated and placebo-treated recipients had similar non-spike TCR breadth.

CDR1 and CDR2 from the germline V gene are SNHLY and FYNNEI. The germline V and J ends were trimmed by 2 bases and 7 bases, with 6 bases remaining between them. The CDR3 is 11 amino acids. Profiled with immunoSEQ multiplex PCR; TCRdb holds only in-frame clones, not every one. Of around 270,000 clones listed, around 90% are singletons. Material: peripheral blood, obtained in a trial of Ad26.COV2.S vaccine versus placebo. This TCR derives from a person between 18 and 65 years old who received the Ad26.COV2.S COVID-19 vaccine or a placebo. The gene calls are TRBV2 and TRBJ2-7; no clear D. The CDR3 region is CASSESREQYV. DNA for the CDR3: TGTGCCAGCAGTGAATCGAGGGAGCAGTACGTC.